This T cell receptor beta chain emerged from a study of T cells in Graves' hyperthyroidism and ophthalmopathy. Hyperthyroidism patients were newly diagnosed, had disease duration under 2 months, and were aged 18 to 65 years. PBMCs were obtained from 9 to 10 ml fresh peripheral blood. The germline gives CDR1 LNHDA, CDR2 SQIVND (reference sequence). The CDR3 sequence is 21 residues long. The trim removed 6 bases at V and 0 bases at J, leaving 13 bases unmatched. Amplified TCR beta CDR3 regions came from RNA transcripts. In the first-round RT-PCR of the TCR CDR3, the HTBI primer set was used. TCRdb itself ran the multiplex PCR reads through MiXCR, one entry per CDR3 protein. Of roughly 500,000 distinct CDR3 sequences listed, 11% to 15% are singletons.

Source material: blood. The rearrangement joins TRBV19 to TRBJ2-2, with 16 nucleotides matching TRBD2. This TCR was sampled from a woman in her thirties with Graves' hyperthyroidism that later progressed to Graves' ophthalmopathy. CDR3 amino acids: CASRGLAGGLGQFANTGELFF. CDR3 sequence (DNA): TGTGCCAGTAGGGGACTAGCGGGAGGGCTGGGTCAGTTCGCGAACACCGGGGAGCTGTTTTTT.